Following are 7 T cell receptor beta chains from one sample sequenced in a study of Ad26.COV2.S vaccination and SARS-CoV-2 variants. Treatment meaning: approximately 18 received Ad26.COV2.S at low or high dose, single or two shots; several received placebo; per-sample allocation not given. Specimens were obtained on day 63 following the first vaccine or placebo injection. Some clones are missing from TCRdb's copy, which holds only in-frame ones; the method was immunoSEQ multiplex PCR. The sample consists of around 250,000 clones, around 88% of them appearing once. This sample comprised peripheral blood, obtained in a trial of Ad26.COV2.S vaccine versus placebo. The receptor source for this set is a person between 18 and 60 years old who received the Ad26.COV2.S COVID-19 vaccine or a placebo.

The rearrangement joins TRBV7-2 to TRBJ1-4; TRBD1 matches 9 bases. CDR1 is SGHTA, CDR2 FQGNSA, per germline. J was trimmed by 4 bases and V by 5 bases; bases with no gene match: 5. The CDR3 has 15 amino acids. CDR3 nucleotides: TGTGCCAGCAGCAAACAGGGGGCGAATAATGAAAAACTGTTTTTT. It yields the protein CASSKQGANNEKLFF.

The chain joins TRBV5-1 to TRBJ1-4; D remains ambiguous. Trimming took off 5 bases at V and 1 base at J, with 9 bases between the two ends. The CDR3 has 14 amino acids. Looked up from germline, CDR1 is SGHRS and CDR2 is YFSETQ. The CDR3 bases are TGCGCCAGCAGGTCCGAGAGAACTAATGAAAAACTGTTTTTT. It encodes CASRSERTNEKLFF.

The V gene is TRBV5-1, the J gene TRBJ2-7; no clear D gene. Trimming removed 0 bases at V and 5 bases at J, with 12 bases between. The CDR3 consists of 14 residues. Germline V gives CDR1 SGHRS, CDR2 YFSETQ. CDR3 loop: CASSLDSRLHEQYV. The CDR3 coding sequence is TGCGCCAGCAGCTTGGATTCCAGACTCCACGAGCAGTACGTC.

In nucleotides, the CDR3 is TGTGCCAGCAGTTACTCGATGGCGCGGTCCTCCTATAATTCACCCCTCCACTTT. This sequence encodes CASSYSMARSSYNSPLHF. The chain has TRBV6-2 or TRBV6-3 and TRBJ1-6; D unresolved. Germline values: CDR1 MNHEY, CDR2 SVGEGT. The germline V and J ends were trimmed by 0 bases and 0 bases, with 12 bases remaining between them. CDR3 length equals 18 residues.

The genes are TRBV24-1 and TRBJ2-1; 9 nucleotides line up with TRBD2. Germline V lookup: CDR1 KGHDR, CDR2 SFDVKD. The CDR3 extends over 15 amino acids. The ends lost 10 bases at V and 0 bases at J; junction bases unmatched: 6. The CDR3 DNA follows: TGTGCCACACAGACTAGCGGAAGCTCCTACAATGAGCAGTTCTTC. It codes for CATQTSGSSYNEQFF.

The V call is TRBV15, the J call TRBJ1-5, with a tentative D call TRBD1 (5 bases). Germline CDR1 LNHNV, CDR2 YYDKDF (reference sequence). CDR3 length: 15 amino acids. Trimming stripped 6 bases from V and 3 bases from J, with 15 bases between. CDR3 loop: CATSKAADNNQPQHF. As DNA, the CDR3 is TGTGCCACCAGTAAAGCCGCGGACAACAATCAGCCCCAGCATTTT.

The gene calls are TRBV6-6 and TRBJ1-1; D is unresolved. Deletions cut 6 bases from V and 1 base from J, with 21 bases between. Germline-derived CDR1 and CDR2 are MNHNY and SVGAGI (reference sequence). This CDR3 region has 17 residues. CDR3 residues: CASRRITSGGGNTEAFF. DNA for the CDR3: TGTGCCAGCAGACGAATTACTTCGGGAGGCGGGAACACTGAAGCTTTCTTT.